Listed below are T cell receptor beta chains from one sample, sequenced in a study of T cells in Graves' hyperthyroidism and ophthalmopathy. TCRdb ran MiXCR on the multiplex PCR reads and lists one entry per CDR3 protein. The sample has about 290,000 distinct CDR3 sequences, 13% seen once. What was sequenced was blood. These receptors all stem from a woman in her 30s with Graves' hyperthyroidism that later progressed to Graves' ophthalmopathy. CDR3s include the opening cysteine and the closing phenylalanine or tryptophan. Each record gives: D gene, J gene, clone size, CDR3 length, V gene, CDR3 DNA, CDR3 protein. A D gene is named only where the DNA matches it firmly. Expanded clones get a size class; other rows say once, few or many, or leave the size out.

D: TRBD2
J: TRBJ2-1
size: many
length: 16
V: TRBV7-9
DNA: TGTGCCAGCAGCTCGGGACTACGGGAGGGGAACAATGAGCAGTTCTTC
CDR3: CASSSGLREGNNEQFF

D: -
J: TRBJ1-1
size: few
length: 15
V: TRBV5-1
DNA: TGCGCCAGCAGCCCACCAACAGGGTTGAACACTGAAGCTTTCTTT
CDR3: CASSPPTGLNTEAFF

D: -
J: TRBJ1-1
size: many
length: 12
V: TRBV2
DNA: TGTGCCAGCAGTGCGGAGGGTAATGAAGCTTTCTTT
CDR3: CASSAEGNEAFF

D: TRBD2
J: TRBJ2-1
size: -
length: 18
V: TRBV15
DNA: TGTGCCACCAGCAGACCCGGGACTAGCGGGAGGGCCAGAGATGAGCAGTTCTTC
CDR3: CATSRPGTSGRARDEQFF

D: TRBD1
J: TRBJ2-7
size: many
length: 17
V: TRBV27
DNA: TGTGCCAGCAGTTTATCTCTAGGACAGGGCAACACCTACGAGCAGTACTTC
CDR3: CASSLSLGQGNTYEQYF

D: TRBD2
J: TRBJ2-1
size: -
length: 14
V: TRBV6-2/TRBV6-3
DNA: TGTGCCAGCATAGCGGGAGGTCCCTACAATGAGCAGTTCTTC
CDR3: CASIAGGPYNEQFF

D: -
J: TRBJ2-2
size: many
length: 11
V: TRBV28
DNA: TGTGCCAGCAGTCGAAGGGGGGAGCTGTTTTTT
CDR3: CASSRRGELFF

D: -
J: TRBJ1-5
size: -
length: 12
V: TRBV27
DNA: TGTGCCAGCAGTACCGGGGGCCAGCCCCAGCATTTT
CDR3: CASSTGGQPQHF

D: -
J: TRBJ2-2
size: -
length: 14
V: TRBV27
DNA: TGTGCCAGCAGTTGCGGGACGAACACCGGGGAGCTGTTTTTT
CDR3: CASSCGTNTGELFF

D: TRBD1
J: TRBJ1-5
size: many
length: 14
V: TRBV2
DNA: TGTGCCAGCAGGGACAGGGAGGGTAGTCAGCCCCAGCATTTT
CDR3: CASRDREGSQPQHF

D: -
J: TRBJ1-4
size: -
length: 14
V: TRBV28
DNA: TGTGCCAGCAGTTTAACAAGTAGCCCCAACAAACTGTTTTTT
CDR3: CASSLTSSPNKLFF

D: -
J: TRBJ2-3
size: many
length: 15
V: TRBV5-1
DNA: TGCGCCAGCAGCCCGAATCCTAGCGTCACAGATACGCAGTATTTT
CDR3: CASSPNPSVTDTQYF

D: -
J: TRBJ2-7
size: many
length: 14
V: TRBV3-1
DNA: TGTGCCAGCAGCCTTAGCGGCGAATACTACGAGCAGTACTTC
CDR3: CASSLSGEYYEQYF

D: -
J: TRBJ1-1
size: many
length: 15
V: TRBV20-1
DNA: TGCAGTGCTAGAGTCCTTGCAGGAGAGAACACTGAAGCTTTCTTT
CDR3: CSARVLAGENTEAFF

D: TRBD2
J: TRBJ2-1
size: many
length: 14
V: TRBV12-3/TRBV12-4
DNA: TGTGCCAGCTCGGTGACTAGCGGTTACAATGAGCAGTTCTTC
CDR3: CASSVTSGYNEQFF

D: TRBD1
J: TRBJ1-2
size: few
length: 11
V: TRBV29-1
DNA: TGCAGCGTTGGACAGGGCGGTGGCTACACCTTC
CDR3: CSVGQGGGYTF

D: -
J: TRBJ1-5
size: -
length: 15
V: TRBV19
DNA: TGTGCCAGTAGTATGACGTCGGCAGGGCATCAGCCCCGGCATTTT
CDR3: CASSMTSAGHQPRHF

D: TRBD1
J: TRBJ2-5
size: many
length: 16
V: TRBV18
DNA: TGTGCCAGCTCACCACCGGGGGACAGGGGAAAGGAGACCCAGTACTTC
CDR3: CASSPPGDRGKETQYF

D: -
J: TRBJ2-7
size: many
length: 13
V: TRBV7-2
DNA: TGTGCCAGCAGCTCGGACTATCTGCGGGAGCAGTACTTC
CDR3: CASSSDYLREQYF

D: -
J: TRBJ2-3
size: many
length: 14
V: TRBV20-1
DNA: TGCAGTGCTAGTGTGGCGGGACAATCAGATACGCAGTATTTT
CDR3: CSASVAGQSDTQYF

D: -
J: TRBJ2-5
size: few
length: 14
V: TRBV28
DNA: TGTGCCAGCAGCCCAGACAGTCTACTAGAGACCCAGTACTTC
CDR3: CASSPDSLLETQYF

D: TRBD2
J: TRBJ2-7
size: -
length: 16
V: TRBV11-2
DNA: TGTGCCAGCAGCTACTTTAGCGGGAGCCCCTCCTACGAGCAGTACTTC
CDR3: CASSYFSGSPSYEQYF

D: TRBD2
J: TRBJ2-3
size: many
length: 15
V: TRBV12-3/TRBV12-4
DNA: TGTGCCAGCAGTTTCCTAGCGGGTGATGCAGATACGCAGTATTTT
CDR3: CASSFLAGDADTQYF

D: TRBD2
J: TRBJ2-3
size: -
length: 18
V: TRBV5-6
DNA: TGTGCCAGCAGCTTGGTAGCGGGAGCGGAGTGGGGCACAGATACGCAGTATTTT
CDR3: CASSLVAGAEWGTDTQYF

D: -
J: TRBJ1-4
size: -
length: 14
V: TRBV28
DNA: TGTGCCAGCACGAGGGGGACTTTTGGGGAAAAACTGTTTTTT
CDR3: CASTRGTFGEKLFF

D: -
J: TRBJ2-1
size: -
length: 14
V: TRBV9
DNA: TGTGCCAGCGGGGGGGCTAGCGGTTACAATGAGCAGTTCTTC
CDR3: CASGGASGYNEQFF

D: TRBD2
J: TRBJ2-3
size: many
length: 16
V: TRBV7-2
DNA: TGTGCCAGCAGCCCCCGGACCGGACTAGCGGGACGGACGCAGTATTTT
CDR3: CASSPRTGLAGRTQYF

D: -
J: TRBJ2-7
size: many
length: 14
V: TRBV28
DNA: TGTGCCAGCAGTCCCCGACAGGTATCCTACGAGCAGTACTTC
CDR3: CASSPRQVSYEQYF

D: -
J: TRBJ2-1
size: many
length: 14
V: TRBV7-3
DNA: TGTGCCAGCAGCCCTCCGGATACCTACAATGAGCAGTTCTTC
CDR3: CASSPPDTYNEQFF

D: -
J: TRBJ2-7
size: -
length: 11
V: TRBV6-2/TRBV6-3
DNA: TGTGCCAGCTCTCGATACTACGAGCAGCACTTC
CDR3: CASSRYYEQHF

D: TRBD2
J: TRBJ2-7
size: many
length: 12
V: TRBV11-2
DNA: TGTGCCTCCCGACTAGCCTCCTACGAGCAGTACTTC
CDR3: CASRLASYEQYF

D: -
J: TRBJ2-4
size: many
length: 13
V: TRBV29-1
DNA: TGCAGCGTTGGAGGAGGGGCCAAAAACATTCAGTACTTC
CDR3: CSVGGGAKNIQYF

D: -
J: TRBJ2-2
size: -
length: 12
V: TRBV28
DNA: TGTGCCGGAGAATCGAACACCGGGGAGCTGTTTTTT
CDR3: CAGESNTGELFF

D: TRBD1
J: TRBJ2-5
size: many
length: 15
V: TRBV24-1
DNA: TGTGCCACCAGTGAGGGGACAGGGGGCCGGGAGACCCAGTACTTC
CDR3: CATSEGTGGRETQYF

D: TRBD2
J: TRBJ2-2
size: few
length: 18
V: TRBV5-1
DNA: TGCGCCAGCAGCTTCCGACTAGCGGGAGGAGTGAACACCGGGGAGCTGTTTTTT
CDR3: CASSFRLAGGVNTGELFF

D: -
J: TRBJ1-1
size: many
length: 18
V: TRBV7-8
DNA: TGTGCCAGCAGCTCGACCCCGGCGGCCCTAAGAGTGAACACTGAAGCTTTCTTT
CDR3: CASSSTPAALRVNTEAFF

D: TRBD2
J: TRBJ2-7
size: few
length: 16
V: TRBV5-5
DNA: TGTGCCAGCAGCCGGGGGACTAGCGGGATCTTGTACGAGCAGTACTTC
CDR3: CASSRGTSGILYEQYF

D: -
J: TRBJ1-1
size: many
length: 15
V: TRBV30
DNA: TGTGCCTGGAGTAGGGTAGTAAGGGAGGACACTGAAGCTTTCTTT
CDR3: CAWSRVVREDTEAFF

D: -
J: TRBJ1-5
size: few
length: 15
V: TRBV6-1
DNA: TGTGCCAGCAGTCCCACCGGGGCAGGTGTGCAGCCCCAGCATTTT
CDR3: CASSPTGAGVQPQHF

D: -
J: TRBJ2-3
size: few
length: 14
V: TRBV20-1
DNA: TGCAGTGCTAGTAAACAAACTAGCACAGATACGCAGTATTTT
CDR3: CSASKQTSTDTQYF

D: -
J: TRBJ2-7
size: -
length: 12
V: TRBV5-1
DNA: TGCGCCAGCAGTTCGGAGTCGTACGAGCAGTACTTC
CDR3: CASSSESYEQYF

D: -
J: TRBJ1-2
size: few
length: 15
V: TRBV5-4
DNA: TGTGCCAGCAGCTCCGACGGGACAAAGACGAATGGCTACACCTTC
CDR3: CASSSDGTKTNGYTF

D: -
J: TRBJ2-7
size: many
length: 13
V: TRBV30
DNA: TGTGCCTGGAGTGTTCTAAACGGGAACGAGCAGTACTTC
CDR3: CAWSVLNGNEQYF

D: TRBD2
J: TRBJ2-7
size: many
length: 13
V: TRBV20-1
DNA: TGCAGTGCCCCTCGAGCGGGAGCGGCCGAGCAGTACTTC
CDR3: CSAPRAGAAEQYF

D: -
J: TRBJ2-7
size: many
length: 15
V: TRBV9
DNA: TGTGCCAGCAGCGTATTGGGGACAAGTGCCTACGAGCAGTACTTC
CDR3: CASSVLGTSAYEQYF

D: TRBD2
J: TRBJ2-3
size: -
length: 18
V: TRBV4-3
DNA: TGCGCCAGCAGCCAAGATCTAGCGGGAGGGCCTCATTACAATACGCAGTATTTT
CDR3: CASSQDLAGGPHYNTQYF

D: -
J: TRBJ1-2
size: many
length: 12
V: TRBV29-1
DNA: TGCAGCGTTTTGAACGGAAACTATGGCTACACCTTC
CDR3: CSVLNGNYGYTF